A selection of T cell receptor beta chains follows, all from one sample in a study of shared clonotypes between healthy human individuals. Sequencing was performed with immunoSEQ multiplex PCR; in TCRdb, only in-frame clones are kept and a portion is missing. The data contain 550,000 to 800,000 clones, around 67% of them singletons. Source material: memory CD4+ T cells sorted from blood. The receptors derive from a woman in her twenties or thirties in good health. The CDR3 runs from the conserved cysteine through the conserved F or W. The order of the fields is J gene, clone size, D gene, V gene, CDR3 protein, CDR3 DNA. D genes are given only for firm matches. Where a row states a size, it is once, few, many or the class of an expanded clone; other rows omit it.

TRBJ2-1 | once | . | TRBV29-1 | CSVEISYNEQFF | TGCAGCGTTGAAATCTCCTACAATGAGCAGTTCTTC
TRBJ2-5 | few | TRBD1 | TRBV5-1 | CASSLVQGASVETQYF | TGCGCCAGCAGCTTGGTACAGGGGGCGTCGGTGGAGACCCAGTACTTC
TRBJ2-5 | . | . | TRBV11-2 | CASSPSRQETQYF | TGTGCCAGCAGCCCCTCTAGGCAAGAGACCCAGTACTTC
TRBJ2-1 | . | TRBD1 | TRBV7-9 | CASSLDDRDYNEQFF | TGTGCCAGCAGCTTAGATGACAGGGACTACAATGAGCAGTTCTTC
TRBJ2-5 | . | . | TRBV28 | CASSLSNLQETQYF | TGTGCCAGCAGTTTATCAAACTTACAAGAGACCCAGTACTTC
TRBJ2-5 | few | . | TRBV2 | CASRRAEQETQYF | TGTGCCAGCAGAAGAGCGGAGCAAGAGACCCAGTACTTC
TRBJ1-5 | . | . | TRBV2 | CASMDQGNQPQHF | TGTGCCAGCATGGATCAGGGCAATCAGCCCCAGCATTTT
TRBJ2-5 | . | TRBD2 | TRBV5-1 | CASSLALAGETQYF | TGCGCCAGCAGCTTGGCACTAGCGGGAGAGACCCAGTACTTC
TRBJ2-1 | few | TRBD1 | TRBV27 | CASKHRGRLGEQFF | TGTGCCAGCAAGCACAGGGGGCGATTGGGTGAGCAGTTCTTC
TRBJ1-4 | . | . | TRBV4-1 | CASSPPASGKLFF | TGCGCCAGCAGCCCACCGGCCTCTGGTAAACTGTTTTTT
TRBJ1-3 | . | . | TRBV5-7 | CASRPSQRRNTIYF | TGTGCCAGCAGGCCATCTCAGCGGCGAAACACCATATATTTT
TRBJ2-3 | . | TRBD2 | TRBV25-1 | CATSGTATDTQYF | TGTGCCACTAGCGGAACGGCCACAGATACGCAGTATTTT
TRBJ1-2 | . | TRBD1 | TRBV29-1 | CSVEGGQRANYGYTF | TGCAGCGTTGAAGGGGGACAGAGAGCTAACTATGGCTACACCTTC
TRBJ2-3 | . | . | TRBV9 | CASSVGQATDTQYF | TGTGCCAGCAGCGTAGGACAGGCCACAGATACGCAGTATTTT
TRBJ2-2 | . | . | TRBV19 | CASSPQVGGTGELFF | TGTGCCAGTAGTCCCCAGGTGGGGGGCACCGGGGAGCTGTTTTTT
TRBJ2-2 | . | . | TRBV4-2 | CASSPGDRDTGELFF | TGTGCCAGCAGCCCCGGTGACAGAGACACCGGGGAGCTGTTTTTT
TRBJ1-3 | . | . | TRBV21-1 | CASSLSEGFSGNTIYF | TGTGCCAGCAGCCTCTCAGAGGGCTTCTCTGGAAACACCATATATTTT
TRBJ2-5 | . | . | TRBV10-3 | CAISSTGTSEETQYF | TGTGCCATCAGCTCCACCGGGACATCCGAAGAGACCCAGTACTTC
TRBJ1-1 | . | . | TRBV7-9 | CASSLVSQSEAFF | TGTGCCAGCAGCTTAGTGTCCCAGTCTGAAGCTTTCTTT
TRBJ2-1 | . | . | TRBV28 | CASSSMGSRRSYNEQFF | TGTGCCAGCAGTTCAATGGGTTCCCGGCGGTCCTACAATGAGCAGTTCTTC
TRBJ1-1 | once | TRBD1 | TRBV11-2 | CASSPQGQVNTEAFF | TGTGCCAGCAGCCCCCAGGGACAGGTGAACACTGAAGCTTTCTTT
TRBJ2-7 | . | . | TRBV7-2 | CASSLRPEGEQYF | TGTGCCAGCAGCTTAAGGCCGGAGGGCGAGCAGTACTTC
TRBJ2-2 | . | TRBD1 | TRBV7-2 | CASSQTGGWATGELFF | TGTGCCAGCAGCCAGACAGGGGGTTGGGCGACCGGGGAGCTGTTTTTT
TRBJ1-2 | . | . | TRBV5-1 | CASSNSEGGANYGYTF | TGCGCCAGCAGCAATTCCGAGGGGGGAGCTAACTATGGCTACACCTTC
TRBJ2-3 | . | . | TRBV28 | CASAPGGGASTDTQYF | TGTGCCAGCGCGCCTGGGGGGGGCGCGTCCACAGATACGCAGTATTTT
TRBJ2-7 | many | TRBD1 | TRBV7-2 | CASSPLRGYEQYF | TGTGCCAGCAGCCCTCTCAGGGGGTACGAGCAGTACTTC
TRBJ2-5 | few | . | TRBV5-5 | CASSLTTLSQETQYF | TGTGCCAGCAGCTTGACTACATTATCTCAAGAGACCCAGTACTTC
TRBJ2-5 | . | . | TRBV29-1 | CSAFADNQETQYF | TGCAGCGCGTTCGCGGATAATCAAGAGACCCAGTACTTC
TRBJ2-6 | many | . | TRBV13 | CASSPSRTDNSGANVLTF | TGTGCCAGCAGCCCCTCCCGGACAGATAACTCTGGGGCCAACGTCCTGACTTTC
TRBJ2-7 | once | . | TRBV10-3 | CAISESGRSYEQYF | TGTGCCATCAGTGAGTCGGGGAGGAGCTACGAGCAGTACTTC
TRBJ1-1 | few | TRBD1 | TRBV19 | CASSIRGEGTEAFF | TGTGCCAGTAGTATCAGGGGGGAGGGCACTGAAGCTTTCTTT
TRBJ1-3 | . | . | TRBV5-4 | CASSLGFSSGNTIYF | TGTGCCAGCAGCTTGGGTTTTTCGTCCGGAAACACCATATATTTT
TRBJ2-5 | few | . | TRBV27 | CASSLWGQETQYF | TGTGCCAGCAGTTTATGGGGTCAAGAGACCCAGTACTTC
TRBJ1-3 | . | . | TRBV6-5 | CASSFLRGGYGNTIYF | TGTGCCAGCAGTTTCCTCCGGGGAGGGTACGGAAACACCATATATTTT
TRBJ2-3 | once | . | TRBV28 | CASPSHLTDTQYF | TGTGCCAGCCCATCCCATCTCACAGATACGCAGTATTTT
TRBJ2-7 | . | TRBD2 | TRBV6-1 | CASSEIWLAGYVPEQYF | TGTGCCAGCAGTGAAATCTGGCTAGCGGGATATGTCCCCGAGCAGTACTTC
TRBJ1-5 | few | TRBD1 | TRBV5-6 | CASSGNRGRQPQHF | TGTGCCAGCAGCGGTAACAGGGGTCGGCAGCCCCAGCATTTT